One and the same sample provided the 9 T cell receptor beta chains below, sequenced in a study of T cell responses to AZD1222 COVID-19 vaccine. Sequencing was performed with immunoSEQ multiplex PCR; in TCRdb, only in-frame clones are kept and a portion is missing. The repertoire holds more than 150,000 clones, with about 90% as singletons. The sample here was peripheral blood, taken on day 0 of AZD1222 vaccination. The source of these receptors is an adult in good health.

The chain joins TRBV11-3 to TRBJ2-3; 8 nucleotides line up with TRBD2. This CDR3 comprises 17 residues. Germline V gene sequence: CDR1 SGHNT, CDR2 YENEEA. V shed 1 base and J 2 bases; nucleotides not matched to a gene: 8. CDR3 DNA sequence: TGTGCCAGCAGCTTAGGGCGGGGGGACTTGAACACAGATACGCAGTATTTT. It is translated as CASSLGRGDLNTDTQYF.

The chain employs TRBV29-1 and TRBJ2-5, with D perhaps TRBD1 or TRBD2 (5 bases each). This CDR3 comprises 12 residues. V was trimmed by 4 bases and J by 1 base, leaving 7 bases between them. The germline gives CDR1 SQVTM, CDR2 ANQGSEA. CDR3 amino acids: CSVGGTQETQYF. For the CDR3, the DNA is TGCAGCGTTGGGGGGACCCAAGAGACCCAGTACTTC.

This chain links TRBV12-3 or TRBV12-4 with TRBJ1-2, with 7 bases identical to TRBD1. CDR3 length: 13 amino acids. V lost 6 bases, J lost 4 bases, and 5 bases stayed unmatched. CDR3: CASSDRVSYGYTF. In DNA, the CDR3 is TGTGCCAGCAGCGACAGGGTGAGCTATGGCTACACCTTC.

This clone was counted a few times. V gene TRBV14 combines with J gene TRBJ2-7; D tentatively fits TRBD1 or TRBD2 (5 bases each). CDR1 and CDR2 (germline): SGHDN, FVKESK. Trimming pared 1 base from V and 7 bases from J, leaving 23 bases between. This CDR3 region has 17 residues. CDR3 in amino acids: CASSQGAGTTVLGEQYF. The CDR3, as DNA: TGTGCCAGCAGCCAAGGGGCCGGGACGACGGTGTTGGGGGAGCAGTACTTC.

The rearrangement joins TRBV6-5 to TRBJ2-7; the match to TRBD1 covers 7 bases. Germline CDR1 is MNHEY and CDR2 is SVGAGI. CDR3 size: 13 residues. V was clipped by 2 bases and J by 4 bases; unmatched bases: 2. CDR3 protein: CASSYVRGYEQYF. CDR3 bases: TGTGCCAGCAGTTACGTCAGGGGGTACGAGCAGTACTTC.

The chain combines TRBV11-1 with TRBJ2-1; the D gene is possibly TRBD1 (5 bases). The germline V gene has CDR1 SGHAT and CDR2 FQDESV (reference sequence). The CDR3 sequence is 15 residues long. V lost 7 bases and J lost 2, with 15 bases in between. CDR3 protein: CASTRDSSPYNEQFF. In nucleotides, the CDR3 is TGTGCCAGCACCCGAGACAGTTCCCCCTACAATGAGCAGTTCTTC.

The V call is TRBV24-1, the J call TRBJ2-1; TRBD2 agrees at 10 bases. The germline CDR1 and CDR2 sequences are KGHDR and SFDVKD. This CDR3 comprises 17 residues. Germline trimming cut 6 bases from V and 0 bases from J; bases unmatched to any gene: 7. As DNA, the CDR3 is TGTGCCACCAGTTCTAGACTAGCGGGCAGCTCCTACAATGAGCAGTTCTTC. It yields the protein CATSSRLAGSSYNEQFF.

The rearrangement joins TRBV21-1 to TRBJ1-2; the table's D call of TRBD1 was not tested on the DNA. TRBV21-1 is a pseudogene segment. The CDR3 totals 14 residues. The CDR3 sequence is CASSRTGGDYGYTF. The CDR3, as DNA: TGTGCCAGCAGCAGGACAGGGGGGGACTATGGCTACACCTTC.

The chain links TRBV4-3 to TRBJ2-5; a weak D match, TRBD2 (5 bases). The CDR3 runs 17 residues. Trimming took off 1 base at V and 3 bases at J, with 18 bases between the two ends. Per the germline V gene, CDR1 is LGHNA and CDR2 is YSLEER. The DNA of the CDR3 is TGCGCCAGCAGCCAAGGGGTCCTAGCCCGCCGGGAAGAGACCCAGTACTTC. Translating gives CASSQGVLARREETQYF.